This TCR beta chain was recorded in a study of T cell changes during pregnancy in multiple sclerosis. Assay used: immunoSEQ multiplex PCR; TCRdb lists only in-frame clones, some missing. The repertoire holds about 51,000 clones, with around 94% as singletons. Between the trimmed V and J ends, which lost 4 bases and 7 bases, there was a span of 8 bases. The CDR3 length is 11 residues. CDR1 and CDR2 from the germline V gene are SNHLY and FYNNEI. The chain has TRBV2 and TRBJ2-7; D gene unclear. This TCR derives from a female donor with multiple sclerosis, enrolled in a pregnancy study. Source: CD4+ T cells from peripheral blood mononuclear cells, taken in the second trimester of pregnancy. The CDR3 loop is CASSAYQEQYF. For the CDR3, the DNA is TGTGCCAGCAGTGCGTACCAGGAGCAGTACTTC.